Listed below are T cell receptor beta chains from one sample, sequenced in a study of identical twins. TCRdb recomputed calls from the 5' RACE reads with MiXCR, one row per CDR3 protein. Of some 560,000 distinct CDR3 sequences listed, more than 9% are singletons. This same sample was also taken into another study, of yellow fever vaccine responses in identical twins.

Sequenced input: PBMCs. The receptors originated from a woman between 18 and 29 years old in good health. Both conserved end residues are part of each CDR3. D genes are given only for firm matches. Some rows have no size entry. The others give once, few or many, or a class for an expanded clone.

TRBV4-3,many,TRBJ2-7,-,CASSQSTKGGGMYF,TGCGCCAGCAGCCAATCAACCAAGGGAGGAGGCATGTACTTC
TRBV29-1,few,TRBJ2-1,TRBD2,CSVEGLDTEQFF,TGCAGCGTGGAAGGACTAGACACTGAGCAGTTCTTC
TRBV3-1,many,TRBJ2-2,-,CASSPHIAGELFF,TGTGCCAGCAGCCCTCATATTGCCGGGGAGCTGTTTTTT
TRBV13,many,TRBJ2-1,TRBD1,CASSSSDRWQFF,TGTGCCAGCAGCTCTTCGGACAGGTGGCAGTTCTTC
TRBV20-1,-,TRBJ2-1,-,CSAPLPGPSYNERFF,TGCAGTGCTCCATTACCGGGGCCCTCCTACAATGAGCGGTTCTTC
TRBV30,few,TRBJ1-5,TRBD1,CAWTDRGNQPQHF,TGTGCCTGGACCGACAGGGGCAATCAGCCCCAGCATTTT
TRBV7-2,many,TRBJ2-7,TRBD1,CASSPSGTDYEQYF,TGTGCCAGCAGCCCGTCCGGGACAGACTACGAGCAGTACTTC
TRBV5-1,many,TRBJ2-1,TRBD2,CASSLASGSLGEQFF,TGCGCCAGCAGCTTGGCTAGCGGGAGCCTAGGTGAGCAGTTCTTC
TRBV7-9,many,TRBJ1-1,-,CASSDRLTLTNTEAFF,TGTGCCAGCAGCGACAGACTAACCTTAACGAACACTGAAGCTTTCTTT
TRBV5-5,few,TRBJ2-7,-,CASSLFWDPGVGYEQYF,TGTGCCAGCAGCTTGTTTTGGGATCCCGGAGTGGGCTACGAGCAGTACTTC
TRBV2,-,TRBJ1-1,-,CASSEVAGEFAEAFF,TGTGCCAGCAGTGAAGTGGCAGGGGAATTTGCTGAAGCTTTCTTT
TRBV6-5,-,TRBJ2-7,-,CASSYSIGPYEQYF,TGTGCCAGCAGTTACTCGATAGGGCCCTACGAGCAGTACTTC
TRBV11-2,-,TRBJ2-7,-,CASSKAWGLDYEQYF,TGTGCCAGCAGCAAAGCCTGGGGCCTAGACTACGAGCAGTACTTC
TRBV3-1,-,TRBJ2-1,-,CASSQGLGRNEQFF,TGTGCCAGCAGCCAGGGCCTCGGTCGTAATGAGCAGTTCTTC
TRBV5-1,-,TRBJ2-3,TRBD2,CASSLRTSGITDTQYF,TGCGCCAGCAGCTTGAGGACTAGCGGAATCACAGATACGCAGTATTTT
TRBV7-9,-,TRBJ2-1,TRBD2,CASSFGSGGGAGNEQFF,TGTGCCAGCAGCTTTGGATCCGGCGGGGGGGCAGGCAATGAGCAGTTCTTC
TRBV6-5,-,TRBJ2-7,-,CASSSFQSYEQYF,TGTGCCAGCAGTTCATTCCAATCCTACGAGCAGTACTTC
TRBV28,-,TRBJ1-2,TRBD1,CASRTGLGYGYTF,TGTGCCAGCAGGACAGGGTTGGGCTATGGCTACACCTTC
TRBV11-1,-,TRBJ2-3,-,CASRYGRAADTQYF,TGTGCCAGCAGGTACGGGAGAGCGGCAGATACGCAGTATTTT
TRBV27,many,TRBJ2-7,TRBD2,CASSFPPGGAQGPYEQYF,TGTGCCAGCAGTTTTCCCCCCGGGGGGGCTCAGGGTCCCTACGAGCAGTACTTC
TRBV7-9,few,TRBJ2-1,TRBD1,CASSLTGTGLDEQFF,TGTGCCAGCAGCTTAACCGGGACAGGTCTCGATGAGCAGTTCTTC
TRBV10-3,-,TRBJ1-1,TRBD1,CAISETGEAFF,TGTGCCATCAGCGAGACAGGGGAGGCTTTCTTT
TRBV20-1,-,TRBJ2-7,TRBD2,CSARDLGPMGLARTYEQYF,TGCAGTGCTAGAGATCTCGGGCCGATGGGACTAGCGCGAACCTACGAGCAGTACTTC
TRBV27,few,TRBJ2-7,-,CASSLFGTASVEQYF,TGTGCCAGCAGTTTATTTGGGACGGCTTCCGTGGAGCAGTACTTC
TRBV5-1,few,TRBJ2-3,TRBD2,CASSLDGGASSDTQYF,TGCGCCAGCAGCTTGGACGGGGGGGCGTCGTCAGATACGCAGTATTTT